A single TCR beta chain is shown here with its context. This entry belongs to a study of T cells in Graves' hyperthyroidism and ophthalmopathy. It was RNA transcripts that yielded the amplified TCR beta CDR3 regions. HTBI primers were employed in a first-round RT-PCR of the TCR CDR3. TCRdb called the multiplex PCR reads again in MiXCR, with one record for every CDR3 protein. The sample lists approximately 530,000 distinct CDR3 sequences; 20% were seen once. Germline V gives CDR1 LGHNA, CDR2 YSLEER. The length of the CDR3 is 15 residues. Trimming removed 0 bases from V and 0 bases from J, with 9 bases in between. It was uncontrolled infection, other autoimmune disease, pregnancy or lactation that excluded patients. Diagnoses were made from clinical symptoms, serum measures (thyroxine and TRAb), thyroid ultrasound and orbital computed tomography.

The sequence came from a man in his forties with Graves' ophthalmopathy. This sequence joins TRBV4-3 and TRBJ2-7; maybe TRBD1 (5 bases). Specimen: blood. The CDR3 coding sequence is TGCGCCAGCAGCCAAGAGGGGCAGCCCTCCTACGAGCAGTACTTC. It codes for CASSQEGQPSYEQYF.